This T cell receptor beta chain emerged from a study of T cell responses to AZD1222 COVID-19 vaccine. Study-wide context: Pooled in the analysis were second doses at about 4 or about 12 weeks.

V was cut by 4 bases and J by 5 bases, with 24 bases left in between. This CDR3 region has 18 residues. Germline-derived CDR1 and CDR2 are LGHDT and YNNKEL (reference sequence). Generated by immunoSEQ multiplex PCR, the TCRdb table keeps only in-frame clones and is missing some. The sample carries roughly 150,000 clones, approximately 88% recorded once. J is TRBJ2-1 and V is TRBV3-1 (or the pseudogene TRBV3-2); D is possibly TRBD2 (6 bases). The sequencing here drew on peripheral blood, taken on day 0 of AZD1222 vaccination. This TCR was recovered from an adult in good health. The chain's CDR3 is CASSPLVRRAGWDNEQFF. CDR3 nucleotide sequence: TGTGCCAGCAGCCCTCTGGTCCGACGAGCGGGTTGGGACAATGAGCAGTTCTTC.